This T cell receptor (beta chain) was recorded in a study of blood T cells in healthy people across ages. Then a second PCR, running roughly 7 to 11 cycles, was carried out with a sample-barcoded 5' primer and a J-beta primer mix. Tags on each cDNA molecule came from a template-switch adaptor with 12 random nucleotides. Sequencing of every sample gave 3 million or more CDR3-containing paired-end reads. TCRdb reprocessed the 5' RACE reads via MiXCR and lists one record per CDR3 protein. Here the sample spans roughly 860,000 distinct CDR3 sequences, about 62% being singletons. Whole-study results and caveats: The authors considered diversity estimates from one million T cells to be underestimates. Fewer expanded clones and more diversity marked long-lived versus aged donors.

Looked up from germline, CDR1 is MNHEY and CDR2 is SVGAGI. This CDR3 spans 14 amino acids. V lost 3 bases and J 11 bases, leaving 19 bases between the germline ends. With regard to this clonotype: No antigen is known for it.

J is TRBJ1-1 and V is TRBV6-5; D is possibly TRBD1 (6 bases). The specimen was blood. This sequence originates from a man aged 25-40 years in good health. Written as DNA, the CDR3 is TGTGCCAGCAGTTATGGTTCCCGGGGGGCATTCGCTTTCTTT. Protein product: CASSYGSRGAFAFF.